Described below is a single TCR beta chain sequence and its context. Its matching antigen is unknown. Libraries were prepared by immunoSEQ multiplex PCR; TCRdb keeps only in-frame clonotypes and omits some of them. The profile covers 84,000 or so clones, with roughly 80% appearing a single time and 0.65% to 0.85% taken by the ten largest. This specimen comes from a study of graft-versus-host responses after intestinal transplantation. Germline CDR1 reads LNHNV; CDR2 reads YYDKDF (reference sequence). This CDR3 is built from 12 residues. V was trimmed by 6 bases and J by 2 bases, leaving 7 bases between them.

Sample: unstimulated CD4+ T cells sorted from spleen or lymph node cells, taken before intestinal transplant. The chain couples TRBV15 to TRBJ1-2; no clear D gene. The origin of this receptor is a human donor who received an intestinal transplant. The CDR3 spells CATSARNYGYTF. The CDR3, as DNA: TGTGCCACCAGTGCTCGGAACTATGGCTACACCTTC.